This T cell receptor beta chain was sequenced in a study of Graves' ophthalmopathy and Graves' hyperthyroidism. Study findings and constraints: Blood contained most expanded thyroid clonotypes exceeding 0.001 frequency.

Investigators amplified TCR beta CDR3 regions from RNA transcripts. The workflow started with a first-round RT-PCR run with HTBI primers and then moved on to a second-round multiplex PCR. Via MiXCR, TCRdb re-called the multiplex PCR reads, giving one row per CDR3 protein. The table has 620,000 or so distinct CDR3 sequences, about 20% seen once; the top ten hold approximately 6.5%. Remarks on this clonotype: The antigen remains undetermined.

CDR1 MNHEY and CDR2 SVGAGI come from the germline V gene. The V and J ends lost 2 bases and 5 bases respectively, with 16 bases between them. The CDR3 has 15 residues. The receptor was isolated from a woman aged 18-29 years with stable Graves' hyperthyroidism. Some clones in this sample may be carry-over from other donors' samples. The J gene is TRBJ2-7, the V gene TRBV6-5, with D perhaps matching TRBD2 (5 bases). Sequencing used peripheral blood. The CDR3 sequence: CASSYIGVNRDEQYF. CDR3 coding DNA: TGTGCCAGCAGTTACATCGGGGTAAATCGGGACGAGCAGTACTTC.